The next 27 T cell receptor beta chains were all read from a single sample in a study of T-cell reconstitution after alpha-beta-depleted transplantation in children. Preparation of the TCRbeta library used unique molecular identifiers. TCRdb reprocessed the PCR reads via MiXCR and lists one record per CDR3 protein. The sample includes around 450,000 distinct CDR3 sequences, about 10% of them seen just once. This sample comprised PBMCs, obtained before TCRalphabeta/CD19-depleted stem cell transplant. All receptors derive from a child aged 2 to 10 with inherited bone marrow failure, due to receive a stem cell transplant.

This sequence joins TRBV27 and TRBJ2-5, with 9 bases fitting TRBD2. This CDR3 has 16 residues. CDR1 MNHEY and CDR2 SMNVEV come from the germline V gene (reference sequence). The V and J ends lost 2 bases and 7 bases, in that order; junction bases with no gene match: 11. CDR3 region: CASSLPSGTLPGTQYF. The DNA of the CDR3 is TGTGCCAGCAGTTTACCTAGCGGGACCCTCCCTGGGACCCAGTACTTC.

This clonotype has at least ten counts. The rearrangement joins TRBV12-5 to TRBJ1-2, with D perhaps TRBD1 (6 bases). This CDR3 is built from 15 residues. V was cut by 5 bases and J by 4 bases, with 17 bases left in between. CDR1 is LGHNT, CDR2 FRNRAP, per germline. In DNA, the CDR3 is TGTGCTAGTGGTCCCACCCAGGGGCGCTTCTATGGCTACACCTTC. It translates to CASGPTQGRFYGYTF.

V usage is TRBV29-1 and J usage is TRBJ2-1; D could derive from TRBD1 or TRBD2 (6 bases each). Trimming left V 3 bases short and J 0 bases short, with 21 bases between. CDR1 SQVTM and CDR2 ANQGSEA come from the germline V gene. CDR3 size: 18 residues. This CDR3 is CSVDSQEGGPSSYNEQFF. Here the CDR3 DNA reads TGCAGCGTTGACAGTCAGGAGGGGGGACCCAGCTCCTACAATGAGCAGTTCTTC.

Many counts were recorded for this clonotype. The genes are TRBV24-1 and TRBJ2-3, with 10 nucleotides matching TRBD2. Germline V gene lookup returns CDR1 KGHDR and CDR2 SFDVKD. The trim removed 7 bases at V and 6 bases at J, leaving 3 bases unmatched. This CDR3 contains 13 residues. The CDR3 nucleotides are TGTGCCACCAGCGGGACTAGCGTGGATACGCAGTATTTT. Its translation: CATSGTSVDTQYF.

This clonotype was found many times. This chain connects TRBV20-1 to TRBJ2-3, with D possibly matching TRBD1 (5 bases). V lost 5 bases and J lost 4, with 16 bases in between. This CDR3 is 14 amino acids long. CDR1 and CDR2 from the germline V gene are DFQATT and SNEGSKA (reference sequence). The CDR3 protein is CSALFAGRADTQYF. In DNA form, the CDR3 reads TGCAGTGCTCTTTTCGCAGGGCGCGCAGATACGCAGTATTTT.

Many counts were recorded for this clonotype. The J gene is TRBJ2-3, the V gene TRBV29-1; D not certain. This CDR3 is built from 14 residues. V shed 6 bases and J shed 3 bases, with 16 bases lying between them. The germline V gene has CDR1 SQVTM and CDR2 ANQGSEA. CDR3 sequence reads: CSVVPGLNTDTQYF. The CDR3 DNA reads TGCAGCGTGGTACCGGGCCTAAATACAGATACGCAGTATTTT.

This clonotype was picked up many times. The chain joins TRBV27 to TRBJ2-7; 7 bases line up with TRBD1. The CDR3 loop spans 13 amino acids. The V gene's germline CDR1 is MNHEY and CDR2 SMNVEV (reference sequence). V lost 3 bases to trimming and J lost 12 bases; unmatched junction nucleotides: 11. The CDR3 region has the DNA TGTGCCAGCAGTTTCCTCGTAAGGGGGCGACTGTACTTC. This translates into CASSFLVRGRLYF.

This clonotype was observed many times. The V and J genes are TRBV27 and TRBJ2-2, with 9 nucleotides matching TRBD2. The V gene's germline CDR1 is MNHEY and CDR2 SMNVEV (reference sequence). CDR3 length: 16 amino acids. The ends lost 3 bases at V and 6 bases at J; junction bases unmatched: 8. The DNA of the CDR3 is TGTGCCAGCAGTTTTCTCCGGACTAGCGTGGCCGGGGAGCTGTTTTTT. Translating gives CASSFLRTSVAGELFF.

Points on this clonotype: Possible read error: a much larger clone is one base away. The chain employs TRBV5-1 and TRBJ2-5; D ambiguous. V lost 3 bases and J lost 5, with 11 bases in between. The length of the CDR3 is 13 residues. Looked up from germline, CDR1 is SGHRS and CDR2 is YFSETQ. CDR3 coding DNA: TGCGCCAGCAGCTGGGCGTCCCAGGAGACCCAGTACTTC. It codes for CASSWASQETQYF.

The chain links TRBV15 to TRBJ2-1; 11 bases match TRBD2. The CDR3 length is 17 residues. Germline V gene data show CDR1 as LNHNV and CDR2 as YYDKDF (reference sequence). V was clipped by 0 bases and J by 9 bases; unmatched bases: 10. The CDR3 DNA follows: TGTGCCACCAGCAGAGATATGATGCTAGCGGGAGGTTTTGAGCAGTTCTTC. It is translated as CATSRDMMLAGGFEQFF. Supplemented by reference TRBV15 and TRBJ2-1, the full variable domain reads DAMVIQNPRYQVTQFGKPVTLSCSQTLNHNVMYWYQQKSSQAPKLLFHYYDKDFNNEADTPDNFQSRRPNTSFCFLDIRSPGLGDTAMYLCATSRDMMLAGGFEQFFGPGTRLTVL.

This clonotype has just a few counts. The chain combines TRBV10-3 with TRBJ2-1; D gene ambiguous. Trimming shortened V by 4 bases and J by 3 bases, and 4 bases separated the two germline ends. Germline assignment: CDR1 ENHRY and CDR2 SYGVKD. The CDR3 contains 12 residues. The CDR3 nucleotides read TGTGCCATCAGTGCGGGCTACAATGAGCAGTTCTTC. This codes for CAISAGYNEQFF.

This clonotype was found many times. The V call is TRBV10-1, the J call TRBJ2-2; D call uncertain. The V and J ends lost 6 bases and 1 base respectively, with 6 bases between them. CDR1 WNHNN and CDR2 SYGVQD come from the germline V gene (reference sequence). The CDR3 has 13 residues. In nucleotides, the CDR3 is TGCGCCAGCAGACCCGAGAACACCGGGGAGCTGTTTTTT. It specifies CASRPENTGELFF.

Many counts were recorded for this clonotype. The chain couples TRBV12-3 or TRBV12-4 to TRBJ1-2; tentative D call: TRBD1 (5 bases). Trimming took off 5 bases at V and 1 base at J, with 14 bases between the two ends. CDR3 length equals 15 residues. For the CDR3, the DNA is TGTGCCAGCAGTCCCGGGACGGATTTTAACTATGGCTACACCTTC. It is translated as CASSPGTDFNYGYTF.

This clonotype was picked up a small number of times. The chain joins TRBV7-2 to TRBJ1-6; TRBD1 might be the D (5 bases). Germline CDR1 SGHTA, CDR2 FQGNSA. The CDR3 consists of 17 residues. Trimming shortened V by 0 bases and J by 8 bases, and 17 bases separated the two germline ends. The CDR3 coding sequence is TGTGCCAGCAGCTTAGCGTTTCGGGGCGGGGGATATTCACCCCTCCACTTT. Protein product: CASSLAFRGGGYSPLHF.

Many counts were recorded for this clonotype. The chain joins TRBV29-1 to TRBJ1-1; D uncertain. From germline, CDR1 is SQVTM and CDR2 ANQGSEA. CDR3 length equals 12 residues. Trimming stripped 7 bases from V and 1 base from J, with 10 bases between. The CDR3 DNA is TGCAGCGGTACCAGGACGAACACTGAAGCTTTCTTT. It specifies CSGTRTNTEAFF.

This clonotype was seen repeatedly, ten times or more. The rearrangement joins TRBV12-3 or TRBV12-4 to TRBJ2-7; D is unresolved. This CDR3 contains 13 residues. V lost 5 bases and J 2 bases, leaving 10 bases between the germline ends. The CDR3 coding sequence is TGTGCCAGCAGTCCGGGTGGCACCTACGAGCAGTACTTC. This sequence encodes CASSPGGTYEQYF.

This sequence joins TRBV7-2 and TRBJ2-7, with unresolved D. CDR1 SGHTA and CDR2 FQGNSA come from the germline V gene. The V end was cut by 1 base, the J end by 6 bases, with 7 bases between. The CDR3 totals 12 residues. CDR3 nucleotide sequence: TGTGCCAGCAGCTTAGTGGGGATCGAGCAGTACTTC. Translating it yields CASSLVGIEQYF.

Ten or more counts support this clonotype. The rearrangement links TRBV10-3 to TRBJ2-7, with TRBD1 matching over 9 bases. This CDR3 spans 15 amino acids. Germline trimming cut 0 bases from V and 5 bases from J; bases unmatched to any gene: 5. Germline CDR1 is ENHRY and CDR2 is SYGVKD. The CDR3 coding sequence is TGTGCCATCAGTGAGTCCGGGACAGGGTACCACGAGCAGTACTTC. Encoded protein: CAISESGTGYHEQYF.

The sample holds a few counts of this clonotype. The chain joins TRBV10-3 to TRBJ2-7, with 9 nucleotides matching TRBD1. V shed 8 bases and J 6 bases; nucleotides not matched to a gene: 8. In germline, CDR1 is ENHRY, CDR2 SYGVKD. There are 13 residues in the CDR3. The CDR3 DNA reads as TGTGCCATCGGGCGGGGACAGGGCCTCGAGCAGTACTTC. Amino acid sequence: CAIGRGQGLEQYF.

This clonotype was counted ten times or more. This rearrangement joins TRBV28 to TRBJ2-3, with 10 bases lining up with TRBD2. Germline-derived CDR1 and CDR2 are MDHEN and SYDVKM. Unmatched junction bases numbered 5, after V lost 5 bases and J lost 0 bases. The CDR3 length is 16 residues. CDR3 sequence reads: CASSPGLATSTDTQYF. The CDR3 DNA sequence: TGTGCCAGCAGTCCGGGACTAGCGACTAGCACAGATACGCAGTATTTT.

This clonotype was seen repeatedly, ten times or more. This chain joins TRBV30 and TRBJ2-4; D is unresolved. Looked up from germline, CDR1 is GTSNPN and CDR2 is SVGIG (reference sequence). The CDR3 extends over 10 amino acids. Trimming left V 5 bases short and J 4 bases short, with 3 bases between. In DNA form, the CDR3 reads TGTGCCTGGGTAAAAAACATTCAGTACTTC. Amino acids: CAWVKNIQYF.

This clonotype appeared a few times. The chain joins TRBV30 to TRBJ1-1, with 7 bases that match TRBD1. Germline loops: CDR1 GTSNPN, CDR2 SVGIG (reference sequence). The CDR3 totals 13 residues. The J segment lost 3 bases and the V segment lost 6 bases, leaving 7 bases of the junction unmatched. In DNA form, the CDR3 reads TGTGCCTGCTACGGACAGGTGGACACTGAAGCTTTCTTT. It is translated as CACYGQVDTEAFF.

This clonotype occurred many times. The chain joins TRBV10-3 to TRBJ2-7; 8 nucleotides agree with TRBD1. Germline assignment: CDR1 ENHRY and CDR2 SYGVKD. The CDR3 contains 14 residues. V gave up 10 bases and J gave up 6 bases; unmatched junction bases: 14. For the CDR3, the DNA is TGTGCCACCCGGACAGGGCCCTATGTGGGCGAGCAGTACTTC. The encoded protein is CATRTGPYVGEQYF.

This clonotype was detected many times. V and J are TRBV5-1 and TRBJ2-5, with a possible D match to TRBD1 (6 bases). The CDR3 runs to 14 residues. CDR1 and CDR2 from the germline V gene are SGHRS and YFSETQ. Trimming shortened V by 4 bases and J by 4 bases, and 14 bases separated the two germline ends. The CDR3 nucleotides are TGCGCCAGCAGCCCCCTGGGCAGGGGAGAGACCCAGTACTTC. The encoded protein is CASSPLGRGETQYF. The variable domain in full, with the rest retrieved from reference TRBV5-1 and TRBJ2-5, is KAGVTQTPRYLIKTRGQQVTLSCSPISGHRSVSWYQQTPGQGLQFLFEYFSETQRNKGNFPGRFSGRQFSNSRSEMNVSTLELGDSALYLCASSPLGRGETQYFGPGTRLLVL.

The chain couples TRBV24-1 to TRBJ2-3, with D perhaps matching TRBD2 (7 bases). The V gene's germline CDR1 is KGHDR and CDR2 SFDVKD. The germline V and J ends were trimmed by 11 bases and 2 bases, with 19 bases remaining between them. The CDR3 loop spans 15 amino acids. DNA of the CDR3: TGTGCCATCCAGGCACGGGGGGCCCACACAGATACGCAGTATTTT. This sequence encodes CAIQARGAHTDTQYF.

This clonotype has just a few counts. In DNA form, the CDR3 reads TGTGCCTGGAGTGTACTAGCGGGAGGGTTCGAGGAGCAGTACTTC. Amino acid sequence: CAWSVLAGGFEEQYF. The chain carries TRBV30 and TRBJ2-7, with TRBD2 matching 13 bases. The CDR3 sequence is 15 residues long. The V gene end was trimmed by 0 bases and the J gene end by 7 bases; junction bases not matched to a gene: 6. Germline V gene lookup returns CDR1 GTSNPN and CDR2 SVGIG (reference sequence).

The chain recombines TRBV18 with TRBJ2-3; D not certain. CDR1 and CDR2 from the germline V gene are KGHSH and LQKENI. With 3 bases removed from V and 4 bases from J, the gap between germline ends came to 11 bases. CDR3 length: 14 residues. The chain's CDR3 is CASSPVSESDTQYF. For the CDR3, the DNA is TGTGCCAGCTCACCGGTATCGGAATCAGATACGCAGTATTTT.